This T cell receptor (beta chain) is from a study of blood T cell repertoires in COVID-19. At the level of the study: Acute and convalescent COVID-19 samples came from the United States, Italy and Spain.

As processed by the authors: Reference gene primer amplification yielded estimated nucleated cell counts. Assay: immunoSEQ multiplex PCR; the TCRdb copy retains only in-frame clones and omits some. The V and J calls and clone size are taken from that table; D and trimming were inferred from the DNA. The profile shows under 130,000 clones, around 83% of them singletons. Sequencing was carried out using peripheral blood. This receptor was identified in a woman older than 75 with acute or convalescent COVID-19.

DNA for the CDR3: TGTGCCAGCAGTCGAGACAGGTGGATGTCTGAAGCTTTCTTT. Protein sequence: CASSRDRWMSEAFF. The chain couples TRBV2 to TRBJ1-1, with D possibly TRBD1 on 6 matching bases. CDR1 and CDR2 from the germline V gene are SNHLY and FYNNEI. V dropped 5 bases and J dropped 6 bases, with 16 bases sitting between them. This CDR3 is 14 amino acids long.